This T cell receptor (beta chain) comes out of a study of blood T cell repertoires in COVID-19. Whole-study context: Acute-phase and convalescent COVID-19 samples originated in the United States, Italy and Spain. Sample material is recorded as cDNA or gDNA derived from T cells, B-cell-depleted T cells, or PBMCs.

The CDR3 is 17 residues long. Per the germline V gene, CDR1 is KGHDR and CDR2 is SFDVKD. V lost 4 bases to trimming and J lost 0 bases; unmatched junction nucleotides: 6. This clone was counted once. Original data processing: Quantification of nucleated cells was approximated via reference gene primer amplification. Assay used: immunoSEQ multiplex PCR; TCRdb lists only in-frame clones, some missing. That table gives V, J and clone size, and the DNA gave D and trimming. The repertoire has 70,000 to 95,000 clones, roughly four fifths of them found once; the top ten carry just over 20%. This chain connects TRBV24-1 to TRBJ2-2; TRBD2 aligns across 8 bases. This receptor was taken from a human donor in a cohort sampled during active COVID-19. Sample: peripheral blood. DNA for the CDR3: TGTGCCACCAGTGACCCCCCGACTAGCGCGAACACCGGGGAGCTGTTTTTT. Its translation is CATSDPPTSANTGELFF.